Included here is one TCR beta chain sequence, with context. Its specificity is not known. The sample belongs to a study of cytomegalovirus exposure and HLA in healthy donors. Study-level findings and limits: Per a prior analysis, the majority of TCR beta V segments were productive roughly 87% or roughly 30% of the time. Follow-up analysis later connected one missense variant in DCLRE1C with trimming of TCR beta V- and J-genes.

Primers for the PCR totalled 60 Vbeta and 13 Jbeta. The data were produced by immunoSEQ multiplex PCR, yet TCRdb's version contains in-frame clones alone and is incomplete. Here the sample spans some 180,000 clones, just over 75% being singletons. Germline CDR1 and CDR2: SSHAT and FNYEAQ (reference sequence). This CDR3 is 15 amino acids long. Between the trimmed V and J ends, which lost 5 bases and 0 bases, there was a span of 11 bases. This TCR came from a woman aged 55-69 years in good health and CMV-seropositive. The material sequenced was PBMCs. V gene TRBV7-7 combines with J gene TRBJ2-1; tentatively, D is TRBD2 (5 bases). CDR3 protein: CASSQDFLSYNEQFF. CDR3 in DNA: TGTGCCAGCAGCCAGGACTTCCTCTCCTACAATGAGCAGTTCTTC. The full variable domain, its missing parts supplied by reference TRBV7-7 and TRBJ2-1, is GAGVSQSPRYKVTKRGQDVTLRCDPISSHATLYWYQQALGQGPEFLTYFNYEAQPDKSGLPSDRFSAERPEGSISTLTIQRTEQRDSAMYRCASSQDFLSYNEQFFGPGTRLTVL.